This TCR beta chain was documented in a study of blood T cell repertoires in COVID-19. Study context: From T cells, B-cell-depleted T cells, or PBMCs came the material, which was cDNA or gDNA.

Profiling relied on immunoSEQ multiplex PCR, and the TCRdb table lists in-frame clones only, not all of them. This sample has more than 150,000 clones, with 84% found just once. Trimming shortened V by 3 bases and J by 6 bases, and 14 bases separated the two germline ends. The CDR3 consists of 14 residues. Germline assignment: CDR1 SGHAT and CDR2 FQNNGV. What was sequenced was peripheral blood. V usage is TRBV11-2 and J usage is TRBJ1-2; D is possibly TRBD1 (6 bases). The TCR originated in a human donor in a cohort sampled during active COVID-19. DNA of the CDR3: TGTGCCAGCAGCTTCATGGGAGGGGGGGATGGCTACACCTTC. Its protein product is CASSFMGGGDGYTF.